This TCR beta chain was sequenced for a study of blood T cell repertoires in COVID-19. On the study more broadly: The United States, Italy and Spain supplied acute and convalescent COVID-19 samples. The analysed material was cDNA or gDNA that came from T cells, B-cell-depleted T cells, or PBMCs.

The CDR3 length is 15 residues. The germline gives CDR1 MDHEN, CDR2 SYDVKM. V was clipped by 0 bases and J by 3 bases, with 11 bases between them. Libraries were prepared by immunoSEQ multiplex PCR; TCRdb keeps only in-frame clonotypes and omits some of them. The table records some 45,000 clones, 88% of them present only once. This TCR was recovered from a human donor with active COVID-19. The donor label of this sample is uncertain. The V and J genes are TRBV28 and TRBJ1-1; possible D gene TRBD1, 6 bases. Sequenced material: peripheral blood. This chain's CDR3 is CASSLWGAADTEAFF. CDR3 DNA sequence: TGTGCCAGCAGTTTATGGGGGGCGGCGGACACTGAAGCTTTCTTT.